The 9 T cell receptor beta chains below were found in one sample sequenced in a study of cytotoxic CD8 clonotypes in ibrutinib-treated CLL. Using immunoSEQ multiplex PCR, the repertoire was profiled, and TCRdb retains in-frame clones only, with some absent. The data hold about 70,000 clones, with about nine tenths observed a single time. This sample comprised PBMCs, obtained after 12 months of ibrutinib treatment. Every receptor here comes from a human donor with chronic lymphocytic leukemia.

The rearrangement links TRBV18 to TRBJ2-1; 8 positions agree with TRBD2. The ends lost 5 bases at V and 2 bases at J; junction bases unmatched: 2. This CDR3 has 14 amino acids. The germline gives CDR1 KGHSH, CDR2 LQKENI. The CDR3 nucleotides read TGTGCCAGCTCAAATAGCGGGGCCTACAATGAGCAGTTCTTC. Encoded protein: CASSNSGAYNEQFF.

The V gene is TRBV5-4, the J gene TRBJ1-2; possibly TRBD1 for D (6 bases). Germline V gene data show CDR1 as SGHNT and CDR2 as YYREEE (reference sequence). The CDR3 is 13 amino acids. The germline V and J ends were trimmed by 0 bases and 7 bases, with 10 bases remaining between them. CDR3 DNA: TGTGCCAGCAGCTTGGCTCAGGGGTTTGGCTACACCTTC. This codes for CASSLAQGFGYTF.

This rearrangement joins TRBV6-1 to TRBJ2-1; either TRBD1 or TRBD2 may supply D (5 bases each). This CDR3 region has 16 residues. Trimming took off 1 base at V and 13 bases at J, with 23 bases between the two ends. CDR1 is MNHNS, CDR2 SASEGT, per germline. Here the CDR3 reads CASSEVARPGAQPQFF. The CDR3 DNA sequence: TGTGCCAGCAGTGAAGTAGCTCGACCCGGGGCCCAACCTCAGTTCTTC.

The chain carries TRBV6-6 and TRBJ2-3; D not resolved. The V gene's germline CDR1 is MNHNY and CDR2 SVGAGI (reference sequence). This CDR3 is 15 amino acids long. V lost 0 bases and J lost 3, with 10 bases in between. The CDR3 nucleotides are TGTGCCAGCAGTTACTCCGTCTTAGGAACAGATACGCAGTATTTT. This translates into CASSYSVLGTDTQYF.

V gene TRBV19 combines with J gene TRBJ1-1; D is uncertain. V lost 0 bases and J lost 6, with 5 bases in between. The germline gives CDR1 LNHDA, CDR2 SQIVND (reference sequence). The CDR3 contains 12 residues. The CDR3 DNA follows: TGTGCCAGTAGTATAGACGCGGCTGAAGCTTTCTTT. Its translation: CASSIDAAEAFF.

The V and J genes are TRBV19 and TRBJ1-1, with D possibly TRBD1 on 5 matching bases. V was pared by 4 bases and J by 6 bases, with 15 bases between. Looked up from germline, CDR1 is LNHDA and CDR2 is SQIVND (reference sequence). This CDR3 spans 14 amino acids. The CDR3 bases are TGTGCCAGTAGTACCGACGGGACTGGCGCTGAAGCTTTCTTT. Translating it yields CASSTDGTGAEAFF.

J is TRBJ1-1 and V is TRBV4-3; the match to TRBD1 covers 8 bases. V trimming: 2 bases; J trimming: 2 bases; junction bases outside the gene matches: 4. The germline V gene encodes CDR1 LGHNA and CDR2 YSLEER. This CDR3 has 15 residues. CDR3 DNA sequence: TGCGCCAGCAGCCAAACGGACAGGGTCAACACTGAAGCTTTCTTT. It encodes CASSQTDRVNTEAFF.

V and J are TRBV7-3 and TRBJ2-7; D uncertain. Germline CDR1 and CDR2: SGHTA and FQGTGA. V was clipped by 5 bases and J by 3 bases, with 5 bases between them. The CDR3 runs 11 residues. CDR3 DNA: TGTGCCAGCAGCCCACTCTACGAGCAGTACTTC. Its protein is CASSPLYEQYF.

V usage is TRBV19 and J usage is TRBJ1-5; 7 bases line up with TRBD1. The CDR3 consists of 15 residues. The germline gives CDR1 LNHDA, CDR2 SQIVND (reference sequence). After removal of 10 bases from V and 2 bases from J, the junction contained 11 bases not matched to a gene. CDR3 DNA sequence: TGTGCCACAGGGGAGGGGGACAGCGGCAATCAGCCCCAGCATTTT. This encodes CATGEGDSGNQPQHF.